This T cell receptor (beta chain) stems from a study of T cell repertoires in cytomegalovirus infection. For the study at large: As its CMV epitopes, the study selected recently identified HLA-C-restricted and well-studied HLA-B-restricted targets. Public signatures in TCR beta pointed to CMV infection and matching HLA type. General observations from the study: Clonotype analysis showed dominance of the ex vivo response by HLA-C-restricted CMV-specific TCR beta clonotypes. Identification of carriers of CMV plus the relevant HLA was achieved through cumulative public TCR beta family frequency.

One entry per CDR3 protein, called by TCRdb with MiXCR from the reads. In the table there are hundreds of thousands of distinct CDR3 sequences, roughly 33% of which are singletons. The germline CDR1 and CDR2 sequences are DFQATT and SNEGSKA (reference sequence). There are 18 residues in the CDR3. With V trimmed by 0 bases and J by 4 bases, 15 bases remained unmatched. This clonotype was picked up one time. Its cognate antigen is unknown. The chain combines TRBV20-1 with TRBJ2-5; 9 bases align to TRBD2. Sample: cultured CD8+ T cells from PBMCs, taken from culture after CMV antigen stimulation. The sequence was collected from a human donor in good health (CMV status not recorded). Some clones in this sample may be carry-over from other donors' samples. CDR3 sequence: CSARDPPGAGGPGETQYF. The CDR3 DNA reads TGCAGTGCTAGAGACCCCCCGGGGGCGGGGGGGCCGGGAGAGACCCAGTACTTC.